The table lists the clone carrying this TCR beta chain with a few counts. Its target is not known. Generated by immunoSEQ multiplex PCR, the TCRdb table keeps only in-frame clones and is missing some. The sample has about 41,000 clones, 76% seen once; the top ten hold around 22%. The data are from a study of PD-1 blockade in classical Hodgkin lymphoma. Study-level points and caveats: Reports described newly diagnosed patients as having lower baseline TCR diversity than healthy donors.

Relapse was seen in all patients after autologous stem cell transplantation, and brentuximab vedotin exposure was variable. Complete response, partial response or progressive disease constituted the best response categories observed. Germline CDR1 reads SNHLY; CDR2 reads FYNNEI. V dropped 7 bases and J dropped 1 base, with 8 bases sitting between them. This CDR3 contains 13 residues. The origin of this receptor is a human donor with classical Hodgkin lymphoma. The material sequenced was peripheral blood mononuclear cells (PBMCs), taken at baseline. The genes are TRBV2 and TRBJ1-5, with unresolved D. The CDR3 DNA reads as TGTGCCAGCATGGTCAGGAGCAATCAGCCCCAGCATTTT. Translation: CASMVRSNQPQHF.